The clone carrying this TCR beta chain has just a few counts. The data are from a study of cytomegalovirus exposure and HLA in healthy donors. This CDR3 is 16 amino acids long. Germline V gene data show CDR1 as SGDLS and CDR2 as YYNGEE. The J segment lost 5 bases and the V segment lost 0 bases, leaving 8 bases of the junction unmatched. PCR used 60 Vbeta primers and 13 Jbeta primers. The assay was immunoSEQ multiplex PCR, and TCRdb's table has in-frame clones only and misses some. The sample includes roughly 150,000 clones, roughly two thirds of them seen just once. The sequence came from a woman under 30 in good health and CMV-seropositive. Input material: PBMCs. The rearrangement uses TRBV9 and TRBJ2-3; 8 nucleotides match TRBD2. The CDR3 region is CASSVARSGVLDTQYF. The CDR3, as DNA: TGTGCCAGCAGCGTAGCTCGTAGCGGGGTTCTAGATACGCAGTATTTT.